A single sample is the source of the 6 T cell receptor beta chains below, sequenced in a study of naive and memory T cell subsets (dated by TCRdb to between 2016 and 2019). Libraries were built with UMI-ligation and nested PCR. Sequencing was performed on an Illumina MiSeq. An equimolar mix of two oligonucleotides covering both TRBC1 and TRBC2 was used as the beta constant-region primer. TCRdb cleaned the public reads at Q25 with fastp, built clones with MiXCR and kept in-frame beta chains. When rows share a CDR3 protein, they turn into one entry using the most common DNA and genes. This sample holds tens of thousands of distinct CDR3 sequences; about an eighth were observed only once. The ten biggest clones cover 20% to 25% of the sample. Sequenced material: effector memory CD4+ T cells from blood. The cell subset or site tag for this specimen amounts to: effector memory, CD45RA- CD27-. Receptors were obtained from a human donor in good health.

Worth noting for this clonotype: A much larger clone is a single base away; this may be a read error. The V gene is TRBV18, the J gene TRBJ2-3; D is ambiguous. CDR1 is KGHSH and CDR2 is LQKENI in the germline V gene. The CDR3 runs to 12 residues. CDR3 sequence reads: CVSRDRADTQYF. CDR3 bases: TGTGTCAGCCGCGATAGGGCAGATACGCAGTATTTT.

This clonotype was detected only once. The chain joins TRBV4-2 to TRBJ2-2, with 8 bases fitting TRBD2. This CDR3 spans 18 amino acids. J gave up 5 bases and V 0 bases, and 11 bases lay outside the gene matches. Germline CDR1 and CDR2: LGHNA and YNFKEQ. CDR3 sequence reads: CASSQEEGREGWTGELFF. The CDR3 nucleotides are TGTGCCAGCAGCCAAGAAGAGGGCCGGGAGGGGTGGACCGGGGAGCTGTTTTTT.

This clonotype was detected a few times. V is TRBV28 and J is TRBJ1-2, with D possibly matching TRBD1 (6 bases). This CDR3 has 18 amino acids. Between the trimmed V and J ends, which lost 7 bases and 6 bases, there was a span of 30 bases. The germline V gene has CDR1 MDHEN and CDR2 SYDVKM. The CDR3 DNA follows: TGTGCCAGCATCTCATTGGATGGGGGGGCGGGCGGTAGTGATGGCTACACCTTC. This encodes CASISLDGGAGGSDGYTF.

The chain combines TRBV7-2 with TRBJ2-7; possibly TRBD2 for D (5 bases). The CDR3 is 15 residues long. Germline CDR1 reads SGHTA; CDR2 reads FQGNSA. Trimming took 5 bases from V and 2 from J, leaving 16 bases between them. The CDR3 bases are TGTGCCAGCAGCCCCATCGGGGTTGGGCCCTACGAGCAGTACTTC. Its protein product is CASSPIGVGPYEQYF.

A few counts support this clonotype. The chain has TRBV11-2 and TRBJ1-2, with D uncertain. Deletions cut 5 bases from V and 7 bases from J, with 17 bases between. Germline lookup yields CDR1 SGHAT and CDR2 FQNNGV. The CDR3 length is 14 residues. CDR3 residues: CASSATFLAGGYTF. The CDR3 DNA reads TGTGCCAGCAGCGCGACCTTTTTAGCGGGTGGCTACACCTTC.

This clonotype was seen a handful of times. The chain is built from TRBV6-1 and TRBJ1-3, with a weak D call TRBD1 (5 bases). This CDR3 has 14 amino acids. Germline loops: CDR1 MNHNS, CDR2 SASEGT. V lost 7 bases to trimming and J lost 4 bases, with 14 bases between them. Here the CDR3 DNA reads TGTGCCAGCAATAGTTGGGGGGACGGAAACACCATATATTTT. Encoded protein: CASNSWGDGNTIYF.